The 27 T cell receptor beta chains below were found in one sample sequenced in a study of vaccination effects on CD4 cells after COVID-19. The table came from immunoSEQ multiplex PCR; TCRdb's copy has only in-frame clones and leaves some out. The table records 30,000 to 35,000 clones, around 73% of them present only once. Expansion with viral peptide pools was applied to antigen-specific CD4+ T cells by the ViraFEST assay prior to sequencing. Cells that had been cultured for about 10 days were the source of isolated CD4+ T cells. None of the vaccinated had previously contracted SARS-CoV-2, and their nucleocapsid antibodies tested negative. These receptors' antigens are unknown. The sequencing used CD4+ T cells from PBMCs cultured with HCoV-OC43 spike peptides, collected before COVID-19 vaccination. As for subset: HCoV-OC43 spike overlapping peptide pool stimulation. Every receptor here comes from a human donor who received a COVID-19 vaccine.

The chain has TRBV3-1 (or the pseudogene TRBV3-2) and TRBJ1-1; D is undetermined. The V and J ends lost 4 bases and 3 bases respectively, with 6 bases between them. Per germline, CDR1 LGHDT and CDR2 YNNKEL (reference sequence). This CDR3 has 12 amino acids. This chain's CDR3 is CASSLADTEAFF. The CDR3 nucleotides read TGTGCCAGCAGCCTCGCAGACACTGAAGCTTTCTTT.

This clone was counted a few times. This chain connects TRBV18 to TRBJ2-3; 8 bases fit TRBD1. Trimming at V came to 3 bases and at J to 6 bases, leaving 5 bases not matched to a gene. Germline V gene data show CDR1 as KGHSH and CDR2 as LQKENI. The CDR3 extends over 14 amino acids. The CDR3 reads CASSPPGGPDTQYF. CDR3 in DNA: TGTGCCAGCTCACCTCCAGGGGGCCCCGATACGCAGTATTTT.

V is TRBV25-1 and J is TRBJ1-4, with D unclear. V lost 1 base and J 8 bases, leaving 8 bases between the germline ends. The germline gives CDR1 MGHDK, CDR2 SYGVNS. The length of the CDR3 is 13 residues. CDR3 DNA: TGTGCCAGCAGTGAATTTAGAGGGGAAAAACTGTTTTTT. Amino acids: CASSEFRGEKLFF.

The chain couples TRBV4-1 to TRBJ1-5; D uncertain. Per the germline V gene, CDR1 is MGHRA and CDR2 is YSYEKL. The CDR3 contains 13 residues. Trimming pared 0 bases from V and 5 bases from J, leaving 5 bases between. Here the CDR3 DNA reads TGCGCCAGCAGCCAAGATCAGGATCAGCCCCAGCATTTT. Translation: CASSQDQDQPQHF.

This clone was seen only a few times. The chain is built from TRBV12-3 or TRBV12-4 and TRBJ2-7; 11 bases are a match to TRBD1. This CDR3 is built from 13 residues. V gave up 7 bases and J gave up 5 bases; unmatched junction bases: 4. As DNA, the CDR3 is TGTGCCAGCACTGGACAGGGGGCCCACGAGCAGTACTTC. It specifies CASTGQGAHEQYF.

DNA of the CDR3: TGTGCCAGCAGCCCCCGACGGGTGGATGGCTACACCTTC. Encoded protein: CASSPRRVDGYTF. V and J are TRBV5-8 and TRBJ1-2; D not resolved. CDR3 length: 13 amino acids. Germline V gene sequence: CDR1 SGHTS, CDR2 YDEGEE. V was cut by 4 bases and J by 6 bases, with 13 bases left in between.

This clone was detected only a few times. The chain combines TRBV7-2 with TRBJ2-7; no definite D call. V lost 5 bases, J lost 2 bases, and 13 bases lay in between. Germline values: CDR1 SGHTA, CDR2 FQGNSA. The CDR3 covers 14 residues. In nucleotides, the CDR3 is TGTGCCAGCAGCCCCGACGGGCGAACCTACGAGCAGTACTTC. Translating gives CASSPDGRTYEQYF.

This rearrangement joins TRBV4-1 to TRBJ1-2; D unresolved. Germline values: CDR1 MGHRA, CDR2 YSYEKL. The CDR3 is 15 residues long. Trimming left V 1 base short and J 2 bases short, with 11 bases between. The CDR3 here is CASSQADPPNYGYTF. CDR3 nucleotides: TGCGCCAGCAGCCAAGCTGACCCACCAAACTATGGCTACACCTTC.

The V gene is TRBV6-6, the J gene TRBJ1-2, with TRBD1 matching over 7 bases. The CDR3 consists of 12 residues. Germline CDR1 reads MNHNY; CDR2 reads SVGAGI (reference sequence). V lost 6 bases to trimming and J lost 5 bases; unmatched junction nucleotides: 3. The CDR3 sequence is CASSGQEYGYTF. The DNA for the CDR3 is TGTGCCAGCAGCGGACAGGAATATGGCTACACCTTC.

The rearrangement uses TRBV11-2 and TRBJ2-7; 14 bases align to TRBD2. Germline V gives CDR1 SGHAT, CDR2 FQNNGV. The CDR3 runs 17 residues. Trimming removed 1 base from V and 7 bases from J; junction bases left unmatched: 9. The CDR3 region is CASSLALRLAGGREQYF. As DNA, the CDR3 is TGTGCCAGCAGCTTAGCGCTTAGACTAGCGGGGGGGCGGGAGCAGTACTTC.

This clone was recorded only once. The V gene is TRBV24-1, the J gene TRBJ2-5, with D perhaps being TRBD1 or TRBD2 (5 bases each). The CDR3 length is 17 residues. Germline loops: CDR1 KGHDR, CDR2 SFDVKD. The V end lost 5 bases, the J end lost 1 base, and 19 bases lay between the germline ends. The CDR3 bases are TGTGCCACCAGTGGTCCCGTCAGGTTTGGGGGCCAAGAGACCCAGTACTTC. It is translated as CATSGPVRFGGQETQYF.

V usage is TRBV10-3 and J usage is TRBJ2-3, with no clear D. Trimming stripped 6 bases from V and 2 bases from J, with 6 bases between. The CDR3 is made up of 12 amino acids. Germline V CDR1 and CDR2: ENHRY, SYGVKD. CDR3 residues: CAISSNTDTQYF. The CDR3 DNA reads TGTGCCATCAGCAGTAACACAGATACGCAGTATTTT.

This chain links TRBV29-1 with TRBJ1-1; TRBD1 agrees at 9 bases. Germline CDR1 reads SQVTM; CDR2 reads ANQGSEA. This CDR3 has 13 amino acids. Germline trimming cut 5 bases from V and 5 bases from J; bases unmatched to any gene: 6. For the CDR3, the DNA is TGCAGCGTTCGCTCTGGACAGGGGACTGAAGCTTTCTTT. Protein: CSVRSGQGTEAFF. Full variable domain (outside the CDR3, taken from reference TRBV29-1 and TRBJ1-1): SAVISQKPSRDICQRGTSLTIQCQVDSQVTMMFWYRQQPGQSLTLIATANQGSEATYESGFVIDKFPISRPNLTFSTLTVSNMSPEDSSIYLCSVRSGQGTEAFFGQGTRLTVV.

The chain recombines TRBV5-4 with TRBJ1-4; no reliable D call. CDR1 is SGHNT, CDR2 YYREEE, per germline (reference sequence). The CDR3 covers 13 residues. V lost 1 base and J 8 bases, leaving 9 bases between the germline ends. The DNA of the CDR3 is TGTGCCAGCAGCTTGTTGGCGGGGGAAAAACTGTTTTTT. This encodes CASSLLAGEKLFF. The full variable domain, completed using reference TRBV5-4 and TRBJ1-4, is ETGVTQSPTHLIKTRGQQVTLRCSSQSGHNTVSWYQQALGQGPQFIFQYYREEENGRGNFPPRFSGLQFPNYSSELNVNALELDDSALYLCASSLLAGEKLFFGSGTQLSVL.

The chain combines TRBV11-3 with TRBJ1-2, with D possibly TRBD1 on 5 matching bases. This CDR3 has 11 amino acids. V was cut by 6 bases and J by 7 bases, with 9 bases left in between. Germline CDR1 reads SGHNT; CDR2 reads YENEEA. For the CDR3, the DNA is TGTGCCAGCAGAACCAGGGTTGGCTACACCTTC. As protein: CASRTRVGYTF.

V usage is TRBV5-6 and J usage is TRBJ2-1, with a tentative D call TRBD2 (6 bases). Germline V gene lookup returns CDR1 SGHDT and CDR2 YYEEEE. Trimming removed 0 bases at V and 3 bases at J, with 13 bases between. CDR3 length: 16 amino acids. Written as DNA, the CDR3 is TGTGCCAGCAGCTTGGATGGAGGGGAGGTCTACAATGAGCAGTTCTTC. Protein product: CASSLDGGEVYNEQFF.

V and J are TRBV10-2 and TRBJ2-2; tentative D call: TRBD1 (6 bases). CDR3 size: 12 residues. The germline V gene encodes CDR1 WSHSY and CDR2 SAAADI. The germline V and J ends were trimmed by 7 bases and 5 bases, with 8 bases remaining between them. The CDR3 is CASTRGTGELFF. The CDR3 nucleotides are TGCGCCAGCACAAGGGGGACCGGGGAGCTGTTTTTT.

The CDR3 loop reads CASSGRSSYNEQFF. Written as DNA, the CDR3 is TGTGCCAGCAGCGGCAGGAGCTCCTACAATGAGCAGTTCTTC. The chain uses TRBV7-9 and TRBJ2-1, with D uncertain. Per germline, CDR1 SEHNR and CDR2 FQNEAQ (reference sequence). V shed 5 bases and J shed 0 bases, with 8 bases lying between them. The CDR3 spans 14 residues.

This clone was seen ten or more times. The rearrangement links TRBV2 to TRBJ2-7; no definite D call. The CDR3 length is 13 residues. Germline V lookup: CDR1 SNHLY, CDR2 FYNNEI. V was clipped by 3 bases and J by 6 bases, with 12 bases between them. This CDR3 is CASSELELFEQYF. In DNA form, the CDR3 reads TGTGCCAGCAGTGAGTTGGAGCTCTTCGAGCAGTACTTC.

The chain couples TRBV28 to TRBJ1-2, with D unresolved. This CDR3 is built from 13 residues. The V gene lost 4 bases and the J gene lost 2 bases, with 8 bases spanning the gap. CDR1 and CDR2 from the germline V gene are MDHEN and SYDVKM. This CDR3 reads CASSSGRNYGYTF. The CDR3 DNA reads as TGTGCCAGCAGTTCAGGACGGAACTATGGCTACACCTTC.

The table lists this clone with a few counts. The chain couples TRBV6-6 to TRBJ2-7; D is tentatively TRBD1 or TRBD2 (5 bases each). Germline CDR1 reads MNHNY; CDR2 reads SVGAGI (reference sequence). The CDR3 has 13 residues. The V gene lost 11 bases and the J gene lost 2 bases, with 16 bases spanning the gap. The CDR3 DNA follows: TGTGCCTCCGGGGTAGACAGAGCCTACGAGCAGTACTTC. Protein product: CASGVDRAYEQYF.

The table lists this clone with a few counts. The V and J genes are TRBV5-1 and TRBJ1-2, with no clear D. The CDR3 consists of 14 residues. Trimming cost V 9 bases and J 1 base, with 16 bases left between them. CDR1 is SGHRS and CDR2 is YFSETQ in the germline V gene. CDR3 sequence: CATAAETNNYGYTF. In nucleotides, the CDR3 is TGCGCCACCGCTGCCGAGACAAATAACTATGGCTACACCTTC.

The chain is built from TRBV12-5 and TRBJ1-5; D uncertain. V was cut by 5 bases and J by 3 bases, with 8 bases left in between. This CDR3 has 13 residues. CDR1 is LGHNT and CDR2 is FRNRAP in the germline V gene. This CDR3 reads CASGRELNQPQHF. CDR3 bases: TGTGCTAGTGGTCGGGAACTCAATCAGCCCCAGCATTTT.

In its sample, this clone was seen once. J is TRBJ2-3 and V is TRBV9; 10 nucleotides line up with TRBD1. The V segment lost 3 bases and the J segment 3 bases; nucleotides outside the gene matches: 4. Germline CDR1 SGDLS, CDR2 YYNGEE. This CDR3 region has 15 residues. The CDR3 sequence: CASSARDRGTDTQYF. As DNA, the CDR3 is TGTGCCAGCAGCGCCCGGGACAGGGGAACAGATACGCAGTATTTT.

The genes are TRBV29-1 and TRBJ2-1; 9 bases are a match to TRBD2. CDR1 is SQVTM and CDR2 is ANQGSEA in the germline V gene. The CDR3 sequence is 17 residues long. V lost 4 bases to trimming and J lost 9 bases; unmatched junction nucleotides: 19. CDR3 bases: TGCAGCGTTGCGGGTGGAGGAGCGGGAGGTTTTCTGGGTGAGCAGTTCTTC. Protein sequence: CSVAGGGAGGFLGEQFF.

This chain links TRBV2 with TRBJ2-2; D is unclear. The V and J ends lost 2 bases and 4 bases respectively, with 8 bases between them. The germline V gene has CDR1 SNHLY and CDR2 FYNNEI. The CDR3 runs to 14 residues. CDR3 residues: CASSELVGTGELFF. In DNA, the CDR3 is TGTGCCAGCAGTGAATTGGTGGGCACCGGGGAGCTGTTTTTT.

The chain joins TRBV7-2 to TRBJ2-1; 14 bases map to TRBD2. The J segment lost 5 bases and the V segment lost 0 bases, leaving 3 bases of the junction unmatched. The CDR3 loop spans 17 amino acids. Germline values: CDR1 SGHTA, CDR2 FQGNSA. CDR3 loop: CASSLATSGGADNEQFF. The CDR3 DNA reads TGTGCCAGCAGCTTAGCGACTAGCGGGGGGGCTGACAATGAGCAGTTCTTC.